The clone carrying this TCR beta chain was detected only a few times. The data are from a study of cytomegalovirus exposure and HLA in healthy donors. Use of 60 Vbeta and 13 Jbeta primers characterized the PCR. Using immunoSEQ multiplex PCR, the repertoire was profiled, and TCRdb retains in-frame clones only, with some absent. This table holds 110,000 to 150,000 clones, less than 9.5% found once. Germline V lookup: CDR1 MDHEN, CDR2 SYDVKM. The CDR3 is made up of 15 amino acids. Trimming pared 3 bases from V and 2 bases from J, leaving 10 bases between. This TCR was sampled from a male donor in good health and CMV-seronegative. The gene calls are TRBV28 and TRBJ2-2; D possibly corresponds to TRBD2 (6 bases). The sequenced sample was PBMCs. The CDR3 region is CASSLVGLNTGELFF. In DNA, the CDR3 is TGTGCCAGCAGTTTGGTGGGACTCAACACCGGGGAGCTGTTTTTT. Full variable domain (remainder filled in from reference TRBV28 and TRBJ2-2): DVKVTQSSRYLVKRTGEKVFLECVQDMDHENMFWYRQDPGLGLRLIYFSYDVKMKEKGDIPEGYSVSREKKERFSLILESASTNQTSMYLCASSLVGLNTGELFFGEGSRLTVL.